This T cell receptor (beta chain) stems from a study of blood T cell repertoires in COVID-19 (dated by TCRdb to 2019 to 2021). Regarding the research as a whole: The collaborator samples originated in the United States, Italy and Spain and spanned the acute and convalescent phases of COVID-19. The material from the prospective study consisted of cDNA or gDNA derived from T cells, B-cell-depleted T cells, or PBMCs. The dataset comprised deeply sampled blood TCRbeta repertoires from subjects exposed to, actively infected with, or recovered from COVID-19. The repertoires were made available in a free public database intended to serve as a resource for research on the immune response to SARS-CoV-2. Samples came from the ongoing ImmuneRACE study (first 160 participants) plus 1,254 subjects from 6 global collaborators. Nearly every sample came with metadata listing a de-identified subject ID, COVID-19 status, age in years and sex. HLA class I and class II types, where available, came from metadata supplied by the sample provider rather than from assay-based typing.

Collaborating institutions collected whole blood in K2EDTA tubes following their own protocols. For TCRbeta analysis, collaborators shipped samples as frozen whole blood, isolated PBMCs, or DNA extracted from either of those sample types. TCRbeta CDR3 regions were amplified from genomic DNA by means of the immunoSEQ Assay, a bias-controlled multiplex PCR. From the authors' description of their analysis: The number of nucleated cells in each sample was estimated by amplification of reference gene primers within the assay. To quantify the absolute abundance of each unique TCRbeta CDR3 rearrangement, sequence reads were collapsed and filtered. Productive Simpson clonality was computed per sample as the square root of Simpson's diversity index over productive rearrangements. TCRdb's version of the immuneACCESS table is confined to in-frame rearrangements and falls short of the full clone set. An unresolved V gene accounts for under half of the shortfall where checked; the remainder is of unknown origin. V and J calls and clone size follow that table, whereas D and trimming were derived from the DNA. This sample holds some 180,000 clones; nearly 90% were observed only once. Clones ranked in the top ten supply around a fifth of the sample.

Comments on this clone: Its antigen target is currently unknown. Within one base of it there is no much larger clone, and no base qualities were kept.

Compared with germline, V lacks 4 bases and J lacks 10 bases; bases without a gene match: 3. From the cysteine up to the phenylalanine, the CDR3 has a length of 12 residues. Just CDR3 DNA is preserved here, 36 bases in frame from base 1. Taken from the germline V gene, the CDR1 and CDR2 loops are MNHEY and SVGAGI. The paper's findings and limits, for the study overall: The quantity of clinical and demographic metadata differed by source and by participant and was supplied without curation.

The receptor's source is a man between 60 and 75 years old with active or convalescent COVID-19. The sequenced sample was peripheral blood. The chain employs TRBV6-5 and TRBJ1-2, with 10 middle bases fitting TRBD1. The CDR3: CASSWGQGPYTF. The base sequence is TGTGCCAGCAGTTGGGGACAGGGGCCCTACACCTTC.